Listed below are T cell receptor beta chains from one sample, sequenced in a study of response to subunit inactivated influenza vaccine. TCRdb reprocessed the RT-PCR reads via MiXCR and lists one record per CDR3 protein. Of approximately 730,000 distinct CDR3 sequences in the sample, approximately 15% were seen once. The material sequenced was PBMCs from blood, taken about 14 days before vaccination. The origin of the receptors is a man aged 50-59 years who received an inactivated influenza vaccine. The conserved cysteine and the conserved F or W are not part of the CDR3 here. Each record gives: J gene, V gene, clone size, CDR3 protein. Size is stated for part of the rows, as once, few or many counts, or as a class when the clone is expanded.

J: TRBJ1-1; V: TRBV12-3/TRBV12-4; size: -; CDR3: ASSGVTEAF
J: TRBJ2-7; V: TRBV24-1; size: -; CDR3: ATSRGKTYEQY
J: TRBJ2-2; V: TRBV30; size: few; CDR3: AWSRANEAGELF
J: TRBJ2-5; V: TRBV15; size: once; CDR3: ATSSTGGQETQY
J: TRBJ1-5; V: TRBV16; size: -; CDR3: ASSQSRVRGSNQPQH
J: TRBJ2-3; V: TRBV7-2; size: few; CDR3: ASSFVAGSSTDTQY
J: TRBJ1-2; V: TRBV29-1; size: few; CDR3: SVEYFRANYYGYT
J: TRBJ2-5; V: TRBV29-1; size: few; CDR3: SGGQGSRETQY
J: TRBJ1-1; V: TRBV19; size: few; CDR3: ASRTIGGTEAF
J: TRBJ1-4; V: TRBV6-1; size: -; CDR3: ASSRNGPNEKLF
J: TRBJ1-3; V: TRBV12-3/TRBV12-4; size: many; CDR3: ASSRLGVSGNTIY
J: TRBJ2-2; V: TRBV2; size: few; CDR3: ASSAPPGGGGMNTGELF
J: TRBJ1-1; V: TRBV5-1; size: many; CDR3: ASSQGQPNTEAF
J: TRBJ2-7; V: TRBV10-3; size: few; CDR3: AISDEYRADEQY
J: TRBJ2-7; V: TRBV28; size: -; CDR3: ASSFNGGTSYEQY
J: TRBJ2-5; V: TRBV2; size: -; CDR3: ASGRERFETQY
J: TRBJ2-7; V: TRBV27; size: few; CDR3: ASSFGTHQAGQY
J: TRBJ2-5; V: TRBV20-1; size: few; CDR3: SARPRTSGQETQY
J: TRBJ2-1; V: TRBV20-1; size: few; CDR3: SGEFGGQGVNEQF
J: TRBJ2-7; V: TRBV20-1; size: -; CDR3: SARDGWETYEQY
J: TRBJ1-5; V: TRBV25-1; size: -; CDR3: ASSDGDGPYQPQH
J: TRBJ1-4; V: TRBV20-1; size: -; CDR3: SARDHRGLNEKLF
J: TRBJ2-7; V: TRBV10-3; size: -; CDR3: AIHPGGTDTYEQY
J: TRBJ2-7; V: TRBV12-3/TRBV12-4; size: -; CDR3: ASSSGLAGGPFSYEQY
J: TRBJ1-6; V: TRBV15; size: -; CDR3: ATSRGGGGAYNSPLH
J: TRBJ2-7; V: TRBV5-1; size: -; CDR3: ASSFIPEEQY
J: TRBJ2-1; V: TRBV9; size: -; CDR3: ASSAISRVNEQF
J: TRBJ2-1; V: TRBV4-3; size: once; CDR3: ASSQDLAGGPTEQF
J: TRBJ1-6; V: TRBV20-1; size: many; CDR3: SARRQNRDSPLH
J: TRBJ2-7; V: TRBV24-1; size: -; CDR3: ATGDREVDEQY
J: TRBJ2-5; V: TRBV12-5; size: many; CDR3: ASGLAIAGGETQY
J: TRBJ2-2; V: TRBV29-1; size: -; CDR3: SVERTSRSGELF
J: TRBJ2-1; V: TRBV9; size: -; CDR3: ASSVGGENEQF
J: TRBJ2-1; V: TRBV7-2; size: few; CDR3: ASSVDNSYNEQF
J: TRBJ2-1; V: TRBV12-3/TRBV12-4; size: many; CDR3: ASSKLAVVNEQF
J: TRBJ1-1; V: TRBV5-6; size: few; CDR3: ASSYGTGGAF
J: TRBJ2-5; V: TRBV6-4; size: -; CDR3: ASSDLDGETQY
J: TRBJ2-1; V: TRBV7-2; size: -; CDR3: ASSRTRDRSYNEQF
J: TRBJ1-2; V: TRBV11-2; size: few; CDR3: ASSQQGYGYT
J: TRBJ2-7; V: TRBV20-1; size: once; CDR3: SGLGRGTYEQY
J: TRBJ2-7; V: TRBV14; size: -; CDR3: ASSQWQGGEQY
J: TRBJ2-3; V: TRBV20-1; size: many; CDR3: SAREMREELDTQY
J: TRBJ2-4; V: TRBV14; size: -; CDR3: ASSPWPGAKNIQY
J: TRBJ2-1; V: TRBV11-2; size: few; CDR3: ASSPPTFGTGYNEQF
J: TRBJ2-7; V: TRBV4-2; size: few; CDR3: ASSQAKGLAVVEQY
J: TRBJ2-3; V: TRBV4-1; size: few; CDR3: ASSQVVFTSGVTDTQY
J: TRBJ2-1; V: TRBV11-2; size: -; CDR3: ASSSTGEAEQF
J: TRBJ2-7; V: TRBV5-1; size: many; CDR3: ASSLVEVSYEQY
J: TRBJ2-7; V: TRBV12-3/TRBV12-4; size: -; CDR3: ASKRQGSSYEQY
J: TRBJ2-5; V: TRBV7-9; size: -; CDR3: ASSSGTSENFLETQY
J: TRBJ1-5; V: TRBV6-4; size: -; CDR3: ASPGTDSNQPQH
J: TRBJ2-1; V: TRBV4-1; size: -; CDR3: ASSRAGGGYNEQF
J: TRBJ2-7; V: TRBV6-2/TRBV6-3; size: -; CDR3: ASSYTSGRNEQY